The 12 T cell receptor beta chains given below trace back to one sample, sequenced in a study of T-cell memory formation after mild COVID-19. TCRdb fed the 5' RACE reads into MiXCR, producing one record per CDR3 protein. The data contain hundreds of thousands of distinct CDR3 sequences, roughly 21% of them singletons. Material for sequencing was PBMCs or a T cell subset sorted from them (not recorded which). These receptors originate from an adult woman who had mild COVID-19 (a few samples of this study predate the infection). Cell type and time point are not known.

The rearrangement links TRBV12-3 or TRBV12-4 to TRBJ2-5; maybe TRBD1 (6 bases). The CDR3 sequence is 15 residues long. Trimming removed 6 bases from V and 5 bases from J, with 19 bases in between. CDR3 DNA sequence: TGTGCCAGCAGCTTTTCCAGGGGTACAGTGGAGACCCAGTACTTC. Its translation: CASSFSRGTVETQYF.

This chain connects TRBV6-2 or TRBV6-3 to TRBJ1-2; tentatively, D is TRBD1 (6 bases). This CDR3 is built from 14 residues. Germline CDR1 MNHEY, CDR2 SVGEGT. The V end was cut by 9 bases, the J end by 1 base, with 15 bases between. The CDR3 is CARRWTAGNYGYTF. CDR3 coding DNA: TGTGCCAGAAGGTGGACAGCCGGTAACTATGGCTACACCTTC.

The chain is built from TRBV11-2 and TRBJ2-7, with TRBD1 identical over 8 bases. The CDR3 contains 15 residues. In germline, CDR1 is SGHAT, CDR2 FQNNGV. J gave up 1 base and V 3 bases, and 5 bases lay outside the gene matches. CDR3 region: CASSFRGRGSYEQYF. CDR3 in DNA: TGTGCCAGCAGCTTCAGGGGGCGTGGGTCCTACGAGCAGTACTTC. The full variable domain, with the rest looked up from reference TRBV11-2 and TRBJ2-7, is EAGVAQSPRYKIIEKRQSVAFWCNPISGHATLYWYQQILGQGPKLLIQFQNNGVVDDSQLPKDRFSAERLKGVDSTLKIQPAKLEDSAVYLCASSFRGRGSYEQYFGPGTRLTVT.

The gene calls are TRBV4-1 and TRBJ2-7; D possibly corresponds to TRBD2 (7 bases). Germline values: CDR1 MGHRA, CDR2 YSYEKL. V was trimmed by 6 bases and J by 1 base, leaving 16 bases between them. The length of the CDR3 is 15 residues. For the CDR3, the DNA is TGCGCCAGCAGGGCCCTTGCGGGGGCTTCCTACGAGCAGTACTTC. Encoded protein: CASRALAGASYEQYF.

CDR3 sequence: CASSPTHSESEQYF. The CDR3 nucleotides are TGTGCCAGCAGCCCCACCCATTCGGAGTCCGAGCAGTACTTC. The chain joins TRBV7-6 to TRBJ2-7, with D uncertain. CDR1 is SGHVS and CDR2 is FNYEAQ in the germline V gene. Deletions cut 5 bases from V and 6 bases from J, with 17 bases between. The CDR3 covers 14 residues.

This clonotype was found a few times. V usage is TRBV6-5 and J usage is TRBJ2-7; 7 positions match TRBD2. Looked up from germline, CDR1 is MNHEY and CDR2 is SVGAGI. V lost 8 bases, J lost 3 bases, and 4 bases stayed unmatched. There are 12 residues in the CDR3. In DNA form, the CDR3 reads TGTGCCAGCGGGACTACTATCTACGAGCAGTACTTC. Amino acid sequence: CASGTTIYEQYF.

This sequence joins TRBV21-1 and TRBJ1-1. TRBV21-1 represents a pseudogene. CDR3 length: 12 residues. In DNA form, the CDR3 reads TGTGCCAGCAGCAAGGCAGAAACTGAAGCTTTCTTT. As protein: CASSKAETEAFF.

CDR3 in amino acids: CASSLISPLFF. The CDR3 DNA follows: TGTGCCAGCAGTTTAATCTCTCCGCTGTTTTTT. V gene TRBV12-3 or TRBV12-4 combines with J gene TRBJ2-2; D call uncertain. Trimming took 2 bases from V and 13 from J, leaving 8 bases between them. This CDR3 comprises 11 residues.

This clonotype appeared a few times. CDR3 loop: CASSARGGELFF. The CDR3 DNA is TGTGCCAGCAGCGCCCGGGGCGGGGAGCTGTTTTTT. The V gene is TRBV2, the J gene TRBJ2-2; D might be TRBD2 (5 bases). Trimming removed 6 bases at V and 7 bases at J, with 9 bases between. The CDR3 totals 12 residues. In germline, CDR1 is SNHLY, CDR2 FYNNEI.

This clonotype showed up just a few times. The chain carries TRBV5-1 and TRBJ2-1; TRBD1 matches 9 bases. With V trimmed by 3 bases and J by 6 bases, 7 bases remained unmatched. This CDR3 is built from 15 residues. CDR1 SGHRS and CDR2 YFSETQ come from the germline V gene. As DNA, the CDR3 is TGCGCCAGCAGCTGGACAGGGGAGTTCGTCAATGAGCAGTTCTTC. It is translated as CASSWTGEFVNEQFF.

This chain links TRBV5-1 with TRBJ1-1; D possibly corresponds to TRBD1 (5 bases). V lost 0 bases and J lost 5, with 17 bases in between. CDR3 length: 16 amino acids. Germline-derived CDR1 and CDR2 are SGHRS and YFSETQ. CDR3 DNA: TGCGCCAGCAGCTTGGTTACTGCAGGGTTATGGACTGAAGCTTTCTTT. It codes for CASSLVTAGLWTEAFF.

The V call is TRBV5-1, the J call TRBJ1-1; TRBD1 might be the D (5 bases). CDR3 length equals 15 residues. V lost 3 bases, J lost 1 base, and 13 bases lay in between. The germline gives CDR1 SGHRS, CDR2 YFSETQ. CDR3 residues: CASSSEGGTNTEAFF. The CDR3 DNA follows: TGCGCCAGCAGCTCGGAGGGAGGGACGAACACTGAAGCTTTCTTT.